The TCR beta chain described here comes from a study of T cells in Graves' hyperthyroidism and ophthalmopathy (dated by TCRdb to between 2018 and 2020). Broadly, across the study: Peripheral blood was collected at initial diagnosis, before any treatment. To identify distinguishing TCR V-J signatures, a discovery cohort of around 100 patients was used, comprising 43 with Graves' ophthalmopathy and some 60 with stable Graves' hyperthyroidism. Prospective prediction of ophthalmopathy was tested in an independent validation cohort consisting of 18 to 20 hyperthyroidism patients and some 16 patients who later progressed to ophthalmopathy. The approximately 95 discovery patients were divided at random into training and test sets in a 7:3 ratio. Thyroid tissue and blood T-cell repertoires from about six Graves' hyperthyroidism patients were also compared in the study. Once sampling was done, hyperthyroidism patients were given methimazole at a starting dose of 30 mg daily, whereas ophthalmopathy patients were given high-dose intravenous methylprednisolone. TCR Vbeta CDR3 sequencing of 130 to 150 peripheral blood samples (under 45 ophthalmopathy, 75 to 80 hyperthyroidism and roughly 17 progressor patients) is reported in the paper. The investigation overall reported the following: Sample size was not statistically predetermined, and investigators were not blinded to group allocation. In validation, the model predicted progression to ophthalmopathy a median of roughly six months before onset, with 65% to 71% sensitivity and 72.22% specificity. A 13 V-J signature model separated ophthalmopathy from stable hyperthyroidism, with around 88% sensitivity and roughly 84% specificity in cross-validation and 80%/75% in testing. Blood samples also contained most of the expanded thyroid clonotypes (frequency above 0.001), which suggests that blood repertoires may reflect thyroid immune responses.

The hyperthyroidism patients were between 18 and 65 years old and newly diagnosed, with a disease duration of less than 2 months. Exclusion was applied to patients with uncontrolled infections, other autoimmune diseases, pregnancy or lactation. Diagnoses were established on the basis of clinical symptoms, serum thyroxine and TRAb, thyroid ultrasound, and orbital computed tomography. Blood from progressor patients was drawn when they were first diagnosed with hyperthyroidism, before any ophthalmopathy symptoms appeared. PBMCs were isolated from 7.5 to 10 ml of fresh peripheral blood by Ficoll-Paque density gradient centrifugation. Progressor patients were defined as those initially diagnosed with Graves' hyperthyroidism in whom ophthalmopathy developed during follow-up. Total RNA was extracted using Trizol reagent, and RNA quality was assessed on an Agilent 2100 Bioanalyzer. This clonotype has at least ten counts. The target of this receptor is not known. The record has no base qualities; no much larger clone is one base away.

The V end loses 5 bases and the J end loses 5 bases, and a stretch of 10 bases separates them. Its CDR3 holds 14 amino acids, cysteine through phenylalanine. The read is trimmed to its CDR3 DNA, 42 bases read in frame from base 1. The TCR beta CDR3 regions were amplified from RNA transcripts. For the first round of RT-PCR on the TCR CDR3, the HTBI primer set was used together with the Qiagen OneStep RT-PCR kit. The libraries were constructed in a second round of multiplex PCR and then size-selected and purified. The libraries were sequenced on an Illumina HiSeq2000 using paired-end 100 bp reads. The published analysis was carried out like this. Raw data were processed with SOAPnuke, discarding reads with adapters, uncalled bases, mean Phred below 15, or no exact constant-primer or identifier match. High-quality paired reads were merged with COPE v1.2.5, and unique nucleotide sequences were defined as clonotypes. Clonotypes were aligned to IMGT TRBV, TRBD and TRBJ reference segments using MiTCR v1.1. The analysis included only V-J combinations with a frequency above 0.0001, which together covered 99% to 99.2% of the repertoires. A TCS score was defined as the ratio between F50 (clonal expansion) and ExV (chaos), using BLOSUM62-based TCRdist between CDR3 peptides within each V-J. Welch's t-statistics and random forest reduced 514 V-J features to 10 to 15, which were used in a naive Bayes classifier (R e1071). The raw public data were reprocessed by TCRdb itself: fastp quality trimming at Q25, MiXCR clonotype calling, in-frame beta chains only. Rows merge per CDR3 protein into single entries with the most common DNA and genes. TCRdb's processing, not the study's, gives the V and J calls here. The sample table lists 300,000 to 450,000 distinct CDR3 sequences, around an eighth of them with a count of one. The ten most abundant clones make up 20% to 25% of the sample.

The sample consisted of blood. The chain employs TRBV12-3 or TRBV12-4 and TRBJ1-6, with TRBD1 as a weak D call on 5 bases. This receptor was identified in a man aged 25-45 years with Graves' hyperthyroidism that later progressed to Graves' ophthalmopathy. The nucleotide sequence is TGTGCCAGCAGTCAGACAGTCAATAATTCACCCCTCCACTTT. Protein translation: CASSQTVNNSPLHF.